Shown below are 27 T cell receptor beta chains from a single sample sequenced in a study of blood T cell repertoires in COVID-19. Produced via immunoSEQ multiplex PCR; TCRdb's table is partial and in-frame only. The sample holds 200,000 to 250,000 clones, nearly 90% seen once. Sequencing was performed on PBMCs or T cells enriched from blood (not recorded which). Receptors were obtained from a man aged 25-40 years who had recovered from COVID-19.

The chain recombines TRBV11-3 with TRBJ2-1, with TRBD2 matching 13 bases. The CDR3 runs 16 residues. Losses at the gene ends were 4 bases for V and 6 bases for J; bases not matched to a gene: 6. The germline V gene has CDR1 SGHNT and CDR2 YENEEA. The CDR3 region is CASSSRTSGSFNEQFF. As DNA, the CDR3 is TGTGCCAGCAGCTCCCGGACTAGCGGGAGTTTCAATGAGCAGTTCTTC.

The J gene is TRBJ1-4, the V gene TRBV3-1 (or the pseudogene TRBV3-2), with TRBD1 matching over 11 bases. Germline V lookup: CDR1 LGHDT, CDR2 YNNKEL (reference sequence). The CDR3 loop spans 18 amino acids. With V trimmed by 1 base and J by 7 bases, 11 bases remained unmatched. CDR3 coding DNA: TGTGCCAGCAGCCAAGTTTGGGGACAGGGGGATCACGGTGAAAAACTGTTTTTT. Residues: CASSQVWGQGDHGEKLFF.

V is TRBV9 and J is TRBJ1-2; D is unresolved. The length of the CDR3 is 17 residues. Germline-derived CDR1 and CDR2 are SGDLS and YYNGEE. Trimming cost V 0 bases and J 3 bases, with 18 bases left between them. The CDR3 nucleotides are TGTGCCAGCAGCGTAGGAGCACAGTCCCTGGGCTACTATGGCTACACCTTC. This sequence encodes CASSVGAQSLGYYGYTF.

This chain joins TRBV5-1 and TRBJ2-3; unclear D gene. Germline CDR1 reads SGHRS; CDR2 reads YFSETQ. This CDR3 contains 13 residues. V was trimmed by 1 base and J by 5 bases, leaving 8 bases between them. CDR3 sequence: CASSLQVGDTQYF. In DNA, the CDR3 is TGCGCCAGCAGCTTGCAGGTTGGAGATACGCAGTATTTT.

The chain joins TRBV6-5 to TRBJ1-3; TRBD1 agrees at 7 bases. Germline V gene sequence: CDR1 MNHEY, CDR2 SVGAGI. The CDR3 extends over 14 amino acids. The V and J ends lost 5 bases and 7 bases, in that order; junction bases with no gene match: 8. The CDR3 DNA reads as TGTGCCAGCAGTAAGGACAGGACGGCGAACACCATATATTTT. Translated: CASSKDRTANTIYF.

The J gene is TRBJ1-5, the V gene TRBV28; tentative D call: TRBD1 (6 bases). This CDR3 is built from 15 residues. V was pared by 2 bases and J by 2 bases, with 10 bases between. Per the germline V gene, CDR1 is MDHEN and CDR2 is SYDVKM. CDR3 nucleotides: TGTGCCAGCAGTTTACCAGGGGTCGGCAATCAGCCCCAGCATTTT. Translation: CASSLPGVGNQPQHF.

This chain connects TRBV16 to TRBJ2-7, with D unclear. The CDR3 length is 15 residues. Between the trimmed V and J ends, which lost 0 bases and 0 bases, there was a span of 9 bases. Germline V CDR1 and CDR2: KGHSY, FQNENV. The CDR3 here is CASSQSAASSYEQYF. For the CDR3, the DNA is TGTGCCAGCAGCCAATCGGCGGCGAGCTCCTACGAGCAGTACTTC.

This clone was counted only a few times. The V and J genes are TRBV25-1 and TRBJ1-4; 8 positions agree with TRBD1. CDR3 length: 15 residues. CDR1 is MGHDK and CDR2 is SYGVNS in the germline V gene. Trimming took 4 bases from V and 8 from J; bases not matched to a gene: 9. The DNA of the CDR3 is TGTGCCAGCAGTGCTAGGACAGGGATAAGCGAAAAACTGTTTTTT. Encoded protein: CASSARTGISEKLFF.

The J gene is TRBJ2-5, the V gene TRBV2; possibly TRBD1 for D (6 bases). Germline V gene data show CDR1 as SNHLY and CDR2 as FYNNEI. The CDR3 runs 14 residues. V lost 6 bases to trimming and J lost 5 bases, with 16 bases between them. This CDR3 is CASSPWPQGETQYF. Written as DNA, the CDR3 is TGTGCCAGCAGCCCCTGGCCCCAGGGGGAGACCCAGTACTTC.

CDR3 region: CAWNDRAAYEQYF. CDR3 bases: TGTGCCTGGAACGACAGGGCTGCCTACGAGCAGTACTTC. The V gene is TRBV30, the J gene TRBJ2-7; 7 nucleotides match TRBD1. CDR3 length: 13 amino acids. Trimming at V came to 4 bases and at J to 2 bases, leaving 5 bases not matched to a gene. Germline CDR1 is GTSNPN and CDR2 is SVGIG (reference sequence). Variable domain in full (rest from reference TRBV30 and TRBJ2-7): SQTIHQWPATLVQPVGSPLSLECTVEGTSNPNLYWYRQAAGRGLQLLFYSVGIGQISSEVPQNLSASRPQDRQFILSSKKLLLSDSGFYLCAWNDRAAYEQYFGPGTRLTVT.

The chain couples TRBV6-2 or TRBV6-3 to TRBJ1-5; D is unclear. Per the germline V gene, CDR1 is MNHEY and CDR2 is SVGEGT. The V gene lost 4 bases and the J gene lost 5 bases, with 15 bases spanning the gap. The length of the CDR3 is 15 residues. CDR3 nucleotides: TGTGCCAGCAGTTTTGAGACACGGTTGTATCAGCCCCAGCATTTT. Protein sequence: CASSFETRLYQPQHF.

This CDR3 is CSVGTDANTEAFF. The CDR3 DNA sequence: TGCAGCGTTGGGACAGACGCGAACACTGAAGCTTTCTTT. The chain links TRBV29-1 to TRBJ1-1; D might be TRBD1 (6 bases). The CDR3 loop spans 13 amino acids. The V gene lost 4 bases and the J gene lost 1 base, with 10 bases spanning the gap. CDR1 SQVTM and CDR2 ANQGSEA come from the germline V gene. Full variable domain (rest looked up from reference TRBV29-1 and TRBJ1-1): SAVISQKPSRDICQRGTSLTIQCQVDSQVTMMFWYRQQPGQSLTLIATANQGSEATYESGFVIDKFPISRPNLTFSTLTVSNMSPEDSSIYLCSVGTDANTEAFFGQGTRLTVV.

The chain has TRBV27 and TRBJ2-1, with D perhaps TRBD2 (6 bases). Trimming removed 2 bases at V and 0 bases at J, with 8 bases between. CDR1 is MNHEY, CDR2 SMNVEV, per germline (reference sequence). The CDR3 extends over 15 amino acids. The CDR3 sequence: CASSLRESSYNEQFF. In DNA form, the CDR3 reads TGTGCCAGCAGTTTACGGGAGAGCTCCTACAATGAGCAGTTCTTC.

This clone was found a few times. This rearrangement joins TRBV9 to TRBJ2-5; TRBD2 aligns across 7 bases. Looked up from germline, CDR1 is SGDLS and CDR2 is YYNGEE. J was trimmed by 2 bases and V by 1 base; bases with no gene match: 5. The CDR3 extends over 15 amino acids. The CDR3 coding sequence is TGTGCCAGCAGCGTACACTTCGGGGGGCAAGAGACCCAGTACTTC. Its protein is CASSVHFGGQETQYF.

This chain uses TRBV9 with TRBJ2-7; 11 bases line up with TRBD2. The CDR3 covers 15 residues. The J segment lost 4 bases and the V segment lost 2 bases, leaving 5 bases of the junction unmatched. The germline V gene has CDR1 SGDLS and CDR2 YYNGEE. CDR3 nucleotides: TGTGCCAGCAGCGTCACTAGCGGGAGTATTTACGAGCAGTACTTC. Translating gives CASSVTSGSIYEQYF.

The chain links TRBV5-1 to TRBJ1-2; 7 nucleotides agree with TRBD1. The CDR3 covers 16 residues. Germline V lookup: CDR1 SGHRS, CDR2 YFSETQ. With V trimmed by 2 bases and J by 8 bases, 15 bases remained unmatched. CDR3 protein: CASSLRPIMGTEGYTF. The CDR3 nucleotides are TGCGCCAGCAGCTTAAGACCGATCATGGGGACAGAGGGCTACACCTTC.

J is TRBJ1-4 and V is TRBV11-1, with 11 bases matching TRBD1. CDR3 size: 16 residues. V shed 5 bases, J shed 7 bases, and the junction held 9 bases outside the gene matches. Germline V CDR1 and CDR2: SGHAT, FQDESV (reference sequence). CDR3 region: CASSRTGGPVGEKLFF. CDR3 nucleotide sequence: TGTGCCAGCAGCCGGACAGGGGGCCCTGTTGGTGAAAAACTGTTTTTT.

V and J are TRBV27 and TRBJ2-2, with 9 bases identical to TRBD1. V shed 6 bases, J shed 2 bases, and the junction held 7 bases outside the gene matches. Germline V lookup: CDR1 MNHEY, CDR2 SMNVEV (reference sequence). The CDR3 has 16 amino acids. CDR3 sequence: CASRLTGGVNTGELFF. The CDR3 nucleotides are TGTGCCAGCAGACTAACAGGGGGCGTTAACACCGGGGAGCTGTTTTTT.

The chain recombines TRBV19 with TRBJ2-1; D not certain. CDR1 is LNHDA, CDR2 SQIVND, per germline (reference sequence). V was trimmed by 1 base and J by 9 bases, leaving 4 bases between them. This CDR3 is 11 amino acids long. In DNA form, the CDR3 reads TGTGCCAGTAGTATAGGAGGTGAGCAGTTCTTC. This translates into CASSIGGEQFF.

The chain carries TRBV6-5 and TRBJ1-3, with 7 nucleotides matching TRBD1. This CDR3 comprises 16 residues. Germline CDR1 reads MNHEY; CDR2 reads SVGAGI. J gave up 2 bases and V 0 bases, and 4 bases lay outside the gene matches. The chain's CDR3 is CASSYSGRGTGNTIYF. The CDR3 DNA reads as TGTGCCAGCAGTTACTCAGGCAGGGGGACTGGAAACACCATATATTTT.

The genes are TRBV30 and TRBJ2-6; 9 nucleotides agree with TRBD1. The germline CDR1 and CDR2 sequences are GTSNPN and SVGIG (reference sequence). Trimming took 1 base from V and 0 from J; bases not matched to a gene: 4. This CDR3 has 17 amino acids. CDR3 in amino acids: CAWSADRGASGANVLTF. DNA for the CDR3: TGTGCCTGGAGTGCGGACAGGGGAGCCTCTGGGGCCAACGTCCTGACTTTC.

The chain couples TRBV5-8 to TRBJ1-2; D gene ambiguous. Germline lookup yields CDR1 SGHTS and CDR2 YDEGEE. Deletions cut 0 bases from V and 3 bases from J, with 15 bases between. The CDR3 is 16 residues long. The CDR3 is CASSLAGRQADYGYTF. The CDR3 DNA is TGTGCCAGCAGCTTGGCCGGAAGGCAGGCCGACTATGGCTACACCTTC.

The rearrangement links TRBV27 to TRBJ2-1; TRBD2 matches 14 bases. Germline CDR1 is MNHEY and CDR2 is SMNVEV (reference sequence). V shed 4 bases, J shed 4 bases, and the junction held 3 bases outside the gene matches. This CDR3 has 16 residues. This CDR3 is CASSSRLAGGYNEQFF. CDR3 sequence (DNA): TGTGCCAGCAGTTCAAGACTAGCGGGGGGGTACAATGAGCAGTTCTTC.

The CDR3 loop is CASSYRNSPLHF. The CDR3 DNA follows: TGTGCCAGCAGTTACCGGAATTCACCCCTCCACTTT. This chain uses TRBV6-5 with TRBJ1-6, with D unclear. Per germline, CDR1 MNHEY and CDR2 SVGAGI. The length of the CDR3 is 12 residues. V lost 2 bases and J lost 7, with 3 bases in between.

This clone appeared a single time. The CDR3 DNA follows: TGTGCCAGCACCCCGGGGTCTAACTATGGCTACACCTTC. Encoded protein: CASTPGSNYGYTF. The rearrangement uses TRBV6-5 and TRBJ1-2; D unclear. Germline V gives CDR1 MNHEY, CDR2 SVGAGI. This CDR3 has 13 amino acids. Trimming cost V 7 bases and J 0 bases, with 9 bases left between them.

The chain combines TRBV19 with TRBJ2-7, with D possibly TRBD2 on 5 matching bases. Germline CDR1 and CDR2: LNHDA and SQIVND (reference sequence). V lost 1 base and J lost 2, with 9 bases in between. CDR3 length: 14 residues. The CDR3 nucleotides are TGTGCCAGTAGTATAGGCGGGCCTGCCTACGAGCAGTACTTC. Its translation is CASSIGGPAYEQYF.

The rearrangement uses TRBV19 and TRBJ1-1; D perhaps matches TRBD1 (6 bases). From germline, CDR1 is LNHDA and CDR2 SQIVND (reference sequence). The CDR3 consists of 12 residues. The V end was cut by 6 bases, the J end by 4 bases, with 9 bases between. DNA of the CDR3: TGTGCCAGTAGACCACAGGGCACTGAAGCTTTCTTT. Protein product: CASRPQGTEAFF.